This entry lists 11 T cell receptor beta chains sequenced from one sample in a study of T cell responses to AZD1222 COVID-19 vaccine. Sequenced by immunoSEQ multiplex PCR; TCRdb stores in-frame clones only, minus some. Among approximately 150,000 clones, about 82% were seen once, and the ten largest hold around 5%. The source was peripheral blood, collected 28 days after the second AZD1222 dose. The source is an adult who received the AZD1222 COVID-19 vaccine.

J is TRBJ1-2 and V is TRBV20-1; D not certain. Trimming shortened V by 6 bases and J by 8 bases, and 10 bases separated the two germline ends. The CDR3 runs 10 residues. Per germline, CDR1 DFQATT and CDR2 SNEGSKA (reference sequence). CDR3 nucleotides: TGCAGTGCGGAAGGAACCGGCTACACCTTC. Translated: CSAEGTGYTF.

The chain carries TRBV2 and TRBJ2-2, with TRBD1 identical over 10 bases. This CDR3 has 13 amino acids. Germline trimming cut 9 bases from V and 3 bases from J; bases unmatched to any gene: 1. Germline V gives CDR1 SNHLY, CDR2 FYNNEI. CDR3 loop: CARGTGDTGELFF. DNA for the CDR3: TGTGCCAGAGGGACAGGGGACACCGGGGAGCTGTTTTTT.

The chain links TRBV2 to TRBJ1-6; tentatively, D is TRBD1 (5 bases). The CDR3 consists of 19 residues. Deletions cut 2 bases from V and 3 bases from J, with 20 bases between. CDR1 is SNHLY and CDR2 is FYNNEI in the germline V gene. The CDR3 reads CASSEFGGMAQNYNSPLHF. CDR3 bases: TGTGCCAGCAGTGAATTTGGGGGTATGGCACAGAACTATAATTCACCCCTCCACTTT.

J is TRBJ2-1 and V is TRBV24-1; 7 bases agree with TRBD2. The CDR3 extends over 13 amino acids. Trimming removed 6 bases from V and 6 bases from J; junction bases left unmatched: 4. Germline V gene lookup returns CDR1 KGHDR and CDR2 SFDVKD. CDR3 in amino acids: CATSRAGANEQFF. The DNA for the CDR3 is TGTGCCACCAGTCGGGCGGGAGCCAATGAGCAGTTCTTC.

The genes are TRBV30 and TRBJ1-3; 8 positions match TRBD1. From germline, CDR1 is GTSNPN and CDR2 SVGIG (reference sequence). The CDR3 length is 15 residues. Trimming cost V 2 bases and J 1 base; bases outside gene matches: 4. The CDR3 spells CAWSYRGVSGNTIYF. CDR3 coding DNA: TGTGCCTGGAGTTACAGGGGGGTGTCTGGAAACACCATATATTTT.

The chain uses TRBV7-6 and TRBJ2-5; D gene uncertain. Per germline, CDR1 SGHVS and CDR2 FNYEAQ. The V end was cut by 1 base, the J end by 5 bases, with 14 bases between. CDR3 size: 15 residues. CDR3 in DNA: TGTGCCAGCAGCTTAGAGCCACTTCGGGTTGAGACCCAGTACTTC. Amino acids: CASSLEPLRVETQYF.

This chain links TRBV14 with TRBJ2-3, with D unresolved. Germline V gene data show CDR1 as SGHDN and CDR2 as FVKESK. The CDR3 extends over 13 amino acids. The V end was cut by 4 bases, the J end by 3 bases, with 8 bases between. The CDR3 nucleotides are TGTGCCAGCAGCCCGACACTTACAGATACGCAGTATTTT. Its translation is CASSPTLTDTQYF.

This clone has only one observation. V gene TRBV20-1 combines with J gene TRBJ1-1, with D uncertain. The V end was cut by 5 bases, the J end by 6 bases, with 10 bases between. The CDR3 has 11 residues. CDR1 DFQATT and CDR2 SNEGSKA come from the germline V gene (reference sequence). The CDR3 sequence is CSAGTRAEAFF. Written as DNA, the CDR3 is TGCAGTGCTGGAACCCGGGCTGAAGCTTTCTTT.

The rearrangement joins TRBV9 to TRBJ2-2; the D is unclear. Germline values: CDR1 SGDLS, CDR2 YYNGEE. CDR3 length equals 13 residues. The V gene lost 2 bases and the J gene lost 0 bases, with 2 bases spanning the gap. The chain's CDR3 is CASSVPNTGELFF. Here the CDR3 DNA reads TGTGCCAGCAGCGTGCCGAACACCGGGGAGCTGTTTTTT.

The chain recombines TRBV7-8 with TRBJ2-1, with 9 bases identical to TRBD1. The CDR3 is 15 residues long. V gave up 5 bases and J gave up 6 bases; unmatched junction bases: 8. Germline V CDR1 and CDR2: SGHVS, FQNEAQ. This CDR3 reads CASSLHRGPSNEQFF. For the CDR3, the DNA is TGTGCCAGCAGCCTACACAGGGGGCCCTCCAATGAGCAGTTCTTC.

The chain couples TRBV5-1 to TRBJ2-2; D unresolved. V lost 4 bases, J lost 1 base, and 2 bases lay in between. This CDR3 is built from 12 residues. Per germline, CDR1 SGHRS and CDR2 YFSETQ. The chain's CDR3 is CASSLNTGELFF. CDR3 bases: TGCGCCAGCAGCCTGAACACCGGGGAGCTGTTTTTT.